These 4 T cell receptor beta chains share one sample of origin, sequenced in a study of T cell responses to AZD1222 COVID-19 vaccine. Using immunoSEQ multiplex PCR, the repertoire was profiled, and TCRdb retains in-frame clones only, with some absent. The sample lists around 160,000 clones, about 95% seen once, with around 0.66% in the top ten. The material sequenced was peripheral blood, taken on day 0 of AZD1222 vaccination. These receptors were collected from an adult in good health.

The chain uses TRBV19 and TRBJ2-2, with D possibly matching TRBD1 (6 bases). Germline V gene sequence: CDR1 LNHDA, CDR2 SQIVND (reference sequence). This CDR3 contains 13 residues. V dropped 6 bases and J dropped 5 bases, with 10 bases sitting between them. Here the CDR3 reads CASRGTNTGELFF. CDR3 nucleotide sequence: TGTGCCAGTAGGGGGACAAATACCGGGGAGCTGTTTTTT.

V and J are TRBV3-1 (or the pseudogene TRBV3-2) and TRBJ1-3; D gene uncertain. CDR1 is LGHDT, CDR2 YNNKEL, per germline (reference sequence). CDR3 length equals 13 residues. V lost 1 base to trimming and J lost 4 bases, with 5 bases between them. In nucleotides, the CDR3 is TGTGCCAGCAGCCAAGCCACGGGAAACACCATATATTTT. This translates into CASSQATGNTIYF.

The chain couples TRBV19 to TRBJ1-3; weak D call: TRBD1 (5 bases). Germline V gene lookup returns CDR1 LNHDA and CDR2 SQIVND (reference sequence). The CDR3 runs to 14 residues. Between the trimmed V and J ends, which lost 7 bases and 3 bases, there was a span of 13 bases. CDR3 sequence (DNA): TGTGCCAGTATCGCCGGAGGGGTTGGAAACACCATATATTTT. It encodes CASIAGGVGNTIYF.

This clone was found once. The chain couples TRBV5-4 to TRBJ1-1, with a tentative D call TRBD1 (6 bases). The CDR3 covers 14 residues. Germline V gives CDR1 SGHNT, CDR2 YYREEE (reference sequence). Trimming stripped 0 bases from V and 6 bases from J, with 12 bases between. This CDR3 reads CASSLGRGGPEAFF. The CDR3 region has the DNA TGTGCCAGCAGCTTGGGCAGGGGTGGCCCTGAAGCTTTCTTT. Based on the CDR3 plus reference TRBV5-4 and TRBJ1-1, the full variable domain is ETGVTQSPTHLIKTRGQQVTLRCSSQSGHNTVSWYQQALGQGPQFIFQYYREEENGRGNFPPRFSGLQFPNYSSELNVNALELDDSALYLCASSLGRGGPEAFFGQGTRLTVV.